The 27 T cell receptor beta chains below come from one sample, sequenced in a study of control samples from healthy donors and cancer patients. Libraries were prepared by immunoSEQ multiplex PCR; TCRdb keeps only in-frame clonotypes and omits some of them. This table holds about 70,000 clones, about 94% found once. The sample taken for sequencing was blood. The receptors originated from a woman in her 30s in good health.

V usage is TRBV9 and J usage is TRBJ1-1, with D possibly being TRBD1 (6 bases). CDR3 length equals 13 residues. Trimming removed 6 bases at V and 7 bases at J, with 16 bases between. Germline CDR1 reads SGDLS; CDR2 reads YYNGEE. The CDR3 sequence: CASNSQVGGEAFF. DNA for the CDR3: TGTGCCAGCAATTCACAAGTAGGGGGTGAAGCTTTCTTT.

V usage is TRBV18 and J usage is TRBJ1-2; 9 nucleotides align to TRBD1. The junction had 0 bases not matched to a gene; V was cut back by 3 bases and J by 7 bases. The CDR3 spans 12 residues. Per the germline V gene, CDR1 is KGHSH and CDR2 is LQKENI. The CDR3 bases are TGTGCCAGCTCACCGACAGGGGGTGGCTACACCTTC. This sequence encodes CASSPTGGGYTF.

The CDR3 protein is CASRLVRGSINQPQHF. CDR3 bases: TGTGCCAGCAGACTCGTCAGGGGGAGTATCAATCAGCCCCAGCATTTT. This rearrangement joins TRBV2 to TRBJ1-5, with TRBD1 matching over 7 bases. The trim removed 6 bases at V and 3 bases at J, leaving 11 bases unmatched. This CDR3 spans 16 amino acids. Germline loops: CDR1 SNHLY, CDR2 FYNNEI.

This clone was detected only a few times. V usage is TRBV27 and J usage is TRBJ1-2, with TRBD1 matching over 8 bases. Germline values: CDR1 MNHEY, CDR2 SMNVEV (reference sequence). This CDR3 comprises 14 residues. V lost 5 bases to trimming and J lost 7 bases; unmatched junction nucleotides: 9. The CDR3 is CASSPRTGILGYTF. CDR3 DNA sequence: TGTGCCAGCAGTCCTCGGACAGGGATACTTGGCTACACCTTC.

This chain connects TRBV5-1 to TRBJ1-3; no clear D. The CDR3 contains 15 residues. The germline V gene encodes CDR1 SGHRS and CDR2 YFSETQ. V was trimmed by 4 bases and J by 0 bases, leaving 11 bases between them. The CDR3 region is CASSVYGDSGNTIYF. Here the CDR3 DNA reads TGCGCCAGCAGCGTATACGGGGACTCTGGAAACACCATATATTTT.

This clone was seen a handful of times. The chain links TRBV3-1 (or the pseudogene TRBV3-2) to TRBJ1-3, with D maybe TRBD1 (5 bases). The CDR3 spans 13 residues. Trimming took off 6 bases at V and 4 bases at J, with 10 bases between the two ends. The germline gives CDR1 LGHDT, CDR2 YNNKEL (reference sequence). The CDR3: CASRAGSGNTIYF. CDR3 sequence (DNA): TGTGCCAGCAGAGCAGGGTCGGGAAACACCATATATTTT.

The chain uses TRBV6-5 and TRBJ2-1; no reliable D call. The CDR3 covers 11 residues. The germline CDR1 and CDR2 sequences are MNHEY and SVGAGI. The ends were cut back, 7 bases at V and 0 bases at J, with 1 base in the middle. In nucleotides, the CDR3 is TGTGCCAGCAACTCCTACAATGAGCAGTTCTTC. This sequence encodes CASNSYNEQFF.

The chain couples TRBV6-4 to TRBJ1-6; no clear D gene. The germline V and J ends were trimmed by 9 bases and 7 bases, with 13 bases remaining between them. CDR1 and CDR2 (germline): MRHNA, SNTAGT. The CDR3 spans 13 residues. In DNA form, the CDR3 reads TGTGCCAGTGGACCCGAGCGGAATTCACCCCTCCACTTT. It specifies CASGPERNSPLHF.

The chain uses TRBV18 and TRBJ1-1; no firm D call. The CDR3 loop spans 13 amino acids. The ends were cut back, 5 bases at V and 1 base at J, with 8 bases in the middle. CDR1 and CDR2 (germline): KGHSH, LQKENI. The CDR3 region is CASSSGQNTEAFF. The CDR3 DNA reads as TGTGCCAGCTCATCTGGGCAGAACACTGAAGCTTTCTTT.

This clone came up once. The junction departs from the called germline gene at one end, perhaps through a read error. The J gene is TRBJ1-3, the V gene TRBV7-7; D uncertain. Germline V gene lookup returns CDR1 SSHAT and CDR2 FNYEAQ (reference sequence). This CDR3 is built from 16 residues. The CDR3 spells CASSPGLWSSGNTIYF. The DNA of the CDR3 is TGTGCTAGCAGCCCCGGACTCTGGAGCTCTGGAAACACCATATATTTT.

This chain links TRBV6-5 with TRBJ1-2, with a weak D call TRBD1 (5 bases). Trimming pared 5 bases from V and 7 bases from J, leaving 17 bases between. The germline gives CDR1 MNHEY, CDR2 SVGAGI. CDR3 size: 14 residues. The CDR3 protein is CASSNTRVKGGYTF. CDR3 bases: TGTGCCAGCAGTAATACCAGGGTAAAGGGTGGCTACACCTTC.

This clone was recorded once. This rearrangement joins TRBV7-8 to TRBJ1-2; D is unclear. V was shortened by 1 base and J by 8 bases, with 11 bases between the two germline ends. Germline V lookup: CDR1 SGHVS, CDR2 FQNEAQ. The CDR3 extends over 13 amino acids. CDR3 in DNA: TGTGCCAGCAGCTTAGGAGGTGTGGAAGGCTACACCTTC. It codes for CASSLGGVEGYTF.

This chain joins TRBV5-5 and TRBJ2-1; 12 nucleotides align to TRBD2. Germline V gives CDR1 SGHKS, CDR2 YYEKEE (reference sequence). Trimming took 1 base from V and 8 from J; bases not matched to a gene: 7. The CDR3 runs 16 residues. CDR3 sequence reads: CASSLFLAGGAYEQFF. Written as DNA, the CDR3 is TGTGCCAGCAGCTTGTTCCTAGCGGGGGGGGCATATGAGCAGTTCTTC.

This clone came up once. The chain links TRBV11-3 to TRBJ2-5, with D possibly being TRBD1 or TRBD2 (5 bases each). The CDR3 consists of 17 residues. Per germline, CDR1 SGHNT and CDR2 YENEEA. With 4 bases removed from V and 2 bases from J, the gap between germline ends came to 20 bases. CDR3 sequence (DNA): TGTGCCAGCAGCTCCGGAAGGATCGGGACGGAGCAAGAGACCCAGTACTTC. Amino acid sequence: CASSSGRIGTEQETQYF.

CDR3 protein: CASSLEGEGYTF. In DNA, the CDR3 is TGCGCCAGCAGCTTGGAGGGGGAGGGCTACACCTTC. V and J are TRBV5-1 and TRBJ1-2, with D possibly being TRBD1 (6 bases). With 0 bases removed from V and 8 bases from J, the gap between germline ends came to 8 bases. The CDR3 is made up of 12 amino acids. Germline CDR1 reads SGHRS; CDR2 reads YFSETQ.

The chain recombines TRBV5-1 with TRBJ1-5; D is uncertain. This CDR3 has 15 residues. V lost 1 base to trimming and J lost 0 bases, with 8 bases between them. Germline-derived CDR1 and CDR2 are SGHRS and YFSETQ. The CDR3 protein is CASSLNGNSNQPQHF. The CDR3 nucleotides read TGCGCCAGCAGCTTGAACGGTAATAGCAATCAGCCCCAGCATTTT.

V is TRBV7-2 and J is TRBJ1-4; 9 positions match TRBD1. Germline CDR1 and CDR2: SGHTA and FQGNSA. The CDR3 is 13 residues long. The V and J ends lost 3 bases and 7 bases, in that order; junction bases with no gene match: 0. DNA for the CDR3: TGTGCCAGCAGCTTGGACAGGGGTGAAAAACTGTTTTTT. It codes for CASSLDRGEKLFF. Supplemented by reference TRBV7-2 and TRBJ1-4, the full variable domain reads GAGVSQSPSNKVTEKGKDVELRCDPISGHTALYWYRQSLGQGLEFLIYFQGNSAPDKSGLPSDRFSAERTGGSVSTLTIQRTQQEDSAVYLCASSLDRGEKLFFGSGTQLSVL.

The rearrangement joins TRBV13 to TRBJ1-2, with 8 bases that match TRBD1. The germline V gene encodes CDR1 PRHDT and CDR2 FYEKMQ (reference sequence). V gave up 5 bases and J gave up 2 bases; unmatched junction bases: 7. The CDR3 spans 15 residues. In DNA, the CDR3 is TGTGCCAGCAGCGCAGGGACAGGCCCAAACTATGGCTACACCTTC. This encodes CASSAGTGPNYGYTF.

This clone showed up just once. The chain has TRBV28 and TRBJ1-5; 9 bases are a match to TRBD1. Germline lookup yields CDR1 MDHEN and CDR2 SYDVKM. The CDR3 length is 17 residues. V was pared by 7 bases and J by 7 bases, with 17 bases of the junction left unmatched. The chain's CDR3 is CASNKPTGGAIRQPQHF. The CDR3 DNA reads TGTGCCAGCAACAAACCAACAGGGGGCGCTATTCGGCAGCCCCAGCATTTT.

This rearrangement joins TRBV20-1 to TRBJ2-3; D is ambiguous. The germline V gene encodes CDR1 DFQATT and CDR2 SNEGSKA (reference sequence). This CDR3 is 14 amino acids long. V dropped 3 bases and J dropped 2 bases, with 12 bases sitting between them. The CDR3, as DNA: TGCAGTGCTAGTAACCTGGGGAACACAGATACGCAGTATTTT. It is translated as CSASNLGNTDTQYF.

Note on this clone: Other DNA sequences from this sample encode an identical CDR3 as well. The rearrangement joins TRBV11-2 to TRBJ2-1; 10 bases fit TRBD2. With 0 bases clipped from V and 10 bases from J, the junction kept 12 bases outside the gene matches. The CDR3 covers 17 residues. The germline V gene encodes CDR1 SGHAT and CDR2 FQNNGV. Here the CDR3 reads CASSLDVSGGPGGEQFF. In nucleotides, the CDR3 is TGTGCCAGCAGCTTAGATGTTAGCGGGGGGCCCGGGGGGGAGCAGTTCTTC.

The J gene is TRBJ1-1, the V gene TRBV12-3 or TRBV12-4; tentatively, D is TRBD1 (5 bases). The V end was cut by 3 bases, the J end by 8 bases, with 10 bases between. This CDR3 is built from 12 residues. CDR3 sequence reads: CASSLGDSEAFF. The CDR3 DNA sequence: TGTGCCAGCAGTTTGGGAGACAGCGAAGCTTTCTTT.

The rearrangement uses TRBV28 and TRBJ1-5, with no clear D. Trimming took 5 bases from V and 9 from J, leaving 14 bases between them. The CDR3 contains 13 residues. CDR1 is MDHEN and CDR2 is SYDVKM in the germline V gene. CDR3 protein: CASSGPRPWPQHF. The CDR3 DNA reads TGTGCCAGCAGTGGCCCCAGGCCGTGGCCCCAGCATTTT.

The CDR3 is CASSFGNTIYF. In nucleotides, the CDR3 is TGTGCCAGCAGTTTCGGAAACACCATATATTTT. The gene calls are TRBV6-6 and TRBJ1-3; unclear D gene. The germline V gene has CDR1 MNHNY and CDR2 SVGAGI (reference sequence). CDR3 length: 11 residues. Deletions cut 4 bases from V and 4 bases from J, with 2 bases between.

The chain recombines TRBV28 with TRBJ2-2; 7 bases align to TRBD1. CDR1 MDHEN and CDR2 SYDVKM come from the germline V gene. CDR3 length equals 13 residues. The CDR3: CGTGAENTGELFF. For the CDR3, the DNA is TGTGGCACAGGGGCCGAAAACACCGGGGAGCTGTTTTTT.

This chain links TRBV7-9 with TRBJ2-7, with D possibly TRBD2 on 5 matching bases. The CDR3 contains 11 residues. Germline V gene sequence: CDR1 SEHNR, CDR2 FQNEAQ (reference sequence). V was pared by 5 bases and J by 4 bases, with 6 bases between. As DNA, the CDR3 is TGTGCCAGCAGCCCGGGGTACGAGCAGTACTTC. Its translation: CASSPGYEQYF.

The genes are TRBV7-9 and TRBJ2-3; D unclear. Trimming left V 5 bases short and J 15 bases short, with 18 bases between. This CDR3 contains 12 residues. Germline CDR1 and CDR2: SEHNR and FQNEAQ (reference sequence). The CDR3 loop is CASSPPRGDVYF. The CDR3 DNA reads TGTGCCAGCAGCCCGCCAAGAGGAGACGTATATTTT.